This passage covers 24 T cell receptor beta chains from one sample sequenced in a study of OX40 agonist ivuxolimab in advanced cancers. Libraries were constructed by the immunoSEQ multiplex PCR assay. TCRdb mirrors the immuneACCESS table, restricted to in-frame sequences. Some clones are absent from its copies; in checked studies, under half trace to an unresolved V gene, and the reason for the others is unknown. The table for this sample lists under 90,000 clones; roughly 87% of them were counted only once. The top ten hold about 0.2% of the sample. Here the sequenced sample was CD4+ or CD8+ T cells sorted from blood, taken in a trial of the OX40 agonist ivuxolimab. These receptor sequences come from an adult with an advanced solid tumor such as melanoma, head and neck, liver or kidney cancer.

This clone was found once. The chain combines TRBV11-1 with TRBJ2-1; 8 bases fit TRBD2. J was trimmed by 5 bases and V by 1 base; bases with no gene match: 4. CDR3 size: 15 residues. In germline, CDR1 is SGHAT, CDR2 FQDESV (reference sequence). DNA for the CDR3: TGTGCCAGCAGCTTAGGACTAGCGAGGGACAATGAGCAGTTCTTC. Translating it yields CASSLGLARDNEQFF.

The V call is TRBV5-1, the J call TRBJ2-3, with D perhaps matching TRBD1 or TRBD2 (5 bases each). V gave up 0 bases and J gave up 9 bases, with 8 bases separating them. This CDR3 has 12 residues. Germline V gene sequence: CDR1 SGHRS, CDR2 YFSETQ. The CDR3 loop is CASSLVGVTQYF. The CDR3 DNA sequence: TGCGCCAGCAGCTTGGTGGGGGTGACGCAGTATTTT.

The gene calls are TRBV28 and TRBJ2-1; 9 nucleotides align to TRBD2. From germline, CDR1 is MDHEN and CDR2 SYDVKM. This CDR3 has 14 residues. V was clipped by 11 bases and J by 5 bases; unmatched bases: 10. CDR3 protein: CAAGGRGAHNEQFF. CDR3 bases: TGTGCCGCAGGCGGGAGGGGGGCCCACAATGAGCAGTTCTTC.

This sequence joins TRBV7-2 and TRBJ1-6; TRBD1 matches 11 bases. V lost 2 bases, J lost 13 bases, and 10 bases stayed unmatched. The CDR3 contains 16 residues. CDR1 and CDR2 (germline): SGHTA, FQGNSA. In DNA, the CDR3 is TGTGCCAGCAGCTTAATTTCTGGACAGGGGGCTGGGCCCCTCCACTTT. Residues: CASSLISGQGAGPLHF.

In this sample, this clone turned up once. This chain joins TRBV5-1 and TRBJ2-2, with D possibly TRBD1 on 5 matching bases. The germline V gene encodes CDR1 SGHRS and CDR2 YFSETQ. V lost 5 bases to trimming and J lost 6 bases, with 11 bases between them. The CDR3 sequence is 13 residues long. Here the CDR3 DNA reads TGCGCCAGCAGTTCTCAGGGCCCCGGGGAGCTGTTTTTT. It yields the protein CASSSQGPGELFF.

The chain joins TRBV5-1 to TRBJ1-1, with a weak D call TRBD1 (6 bases). This CDR3 is 13 amino acids long. Trimming removed 4 bases at V and 1 base at J, with 8 bases between. CDR1 and CDR2 from the germline V gene are SGHRS and YFSETQ. In nucleotides, the CDR3 is TGCGCCAGCAGCGTGACAGGGAACACTGAAGCTTTCTTT. It codes for CASSVTGNTEAFF.

This clone came up a few times. The chain employs TRBV15 and TRBJ2-5, with TRBD2 as a possible D gene (6 bases). The CDR3 has 16 amino acids. V was trimmed by 0 bases and J by 5 bases, leaving 16 bases between them. Germline CDR1 is LNHNV and CDR2 is YYDKDF (reference sequence). CDR3 sequence reads: CATSRDLGLTWETQYF. The CDR3 region has the DNA TGTGCCACCAGCAGAGATTTGGGACTTACGTGGGAGACCCAGTACTTC.

A single count supports this clone. The gene calls are TRBV7-8 and TRBJ2-7; 10 bases line up with TRBD1. The CDR3 contains 13 residues. Unmatched junction bases numbered 3, after V lost 7 bases and J lost 3 bases. Germline-derived CDR1 and CDR2 are SGHVS and FQNEAQ. Here the CDR3 reads CASTGTGDYEQYF. The CDR3 nucleotides are TGTGCCAGCACCGGGACAGGGGACTACGAGCAGTACTTC.

With respect to this clone: Other DNA sequences in this specimen translate into the identical CDR3. The gene calls are TRBV27 and TRBJ1-2; D uncertain. V lost 2 bases and J lost 4, with 8 bases in between. The CDR3 is 13 residues long. Germline lookup yields CDR1 MNHEY and CDR2 SMNVEV (reference sequence). CDR3: CASSLRGIYGYTF. The CDR3, as DNA: TGTGCCAGCAGTTTACGAGGAATCTATGGCTACACCTTC.

The CDR3 sequence: CASSVGGRDNQPQHF. For the CDR3, the DNA is TGTGCCAGCAGCGTAGGAGGGAGGGACAATCAGCCCCAGCATTTT. This chain uses TRBV9 with TRBJ1-5; D gene ambiguous. Germline CDR1 SGDLS, CDR2 YYNGEE. The CDR3 is 15 amino acids. V gave up 0 bases and J gave up 3 bases, with 10 bases separating them.

The J gene is TRBJ1-2, the V gene TRBV6-5, with 11 bases matching TRBD1. Germline V gives CDR1 MNHEY, CDR2 SVGAGI. This CDR3 comprises 15 residues. The trim removed 6 bases at V and 3 bases at J, leaving 6 bases unmatched. In nucleotides, the CDR3 is TGTGCCAGCAGACCCGGGACAGGGGGTGACTATGGCTACACCTTC. It encodes CASRPGTGGDYGYTF.

This chain links TRBV6-1 with TRBJ2-3, with 11 bases that match TRBD2. Trimming removed 4 bases from V and 2 bases from J; junction bases left unmatched: 5. This CDR3 comprises 16 residues. Germline-derived CDR1 and CDR2 are MNHNS and SASEGT. CDR3 nucleotides: TGTGCCAGCAGTGCACTGACTAGCGGGAACACAGATACGCAGTATTTT. Amino acids: CASSALTSGNTDTQYF.

The chain combines TRBV5-4 with TRBJ1-2, with TRBD1 as a possible D gene (5 bases). CDR3 length: 15 amino acids. Germline loops: CDR1 SGHNT, CDR2 YYREEE (reference sequence). Trimming pared 4 bases from V and 8 bases from J, leaving 21 bases between. DNA for the CDR3: TGTGCCAGCAGCGGGGGAGGGCCAGGGATGGTCGGCTACACCTTC. Its translation is CASSGGGPGMVGYTF.

This rearrangement joins TRBV30 to TRBJ2-3; 9 bases agree with TRBD2. Germline CDR1 and CDR2: GTSNPN and SVGIG (reference sequence). V shed 5 bases and J 1 base; nucleotides not matched to a gene: 1. The CDR3 sequence is 13 residues long. This CDR3 is CAWAGGGTDTQYF. CDR3 DNA: TGTGCCTGGGCGGGAGGGGGCACAGATACGCAGTATTTT.

The chain is built from TRBV6-1 and TRBJ1-2; D perhaps matches TRBD1 (6 bases). V was pared by 10 bases and J by 4 bases, with 19 bases between. The CDR3 is made up of 14 amino acids. Per the germline V gene, CDR1 is MNHNS and CDR2 is SASEGT. The CDR3 nucleotides are TGTGCCACCTCTACGACCGACAGGTTCTATGGCTACACCTTC. The encoded protein is CATSTTDRFYGYTF.

The J gene is TRBJ2-1, the V gene TRBV4-1, with 7 nucleotides matching TRBD2. The CDR3 has 16 amino acids. CDR1 MGHRA and CDR2 YSYEKL come from the germline V gene. The junction had 9 bases not matched to a gene; V was cut back by 0 bases and J by 7 bases. The CDR3 here is CASSQEKRGGPNEQFF. The CDR3 DNA sequence: TGCGCCAGCAGCCAAGAGAAGCGGGGAGGACCGAATGAGCAGTTCTTC.

The rearrangement joins TRBV29-1 to TRBJ2-5; TRBD1 aligns across 10 bases. This CDR3 spans 13 amino acids. CDR1 SQVTM and CDR2 ANQGSEA come from the germline V gene. V shed 7 bases and J 5 bases; nucleotides not matched to a gene: 7. As DNA, the CDR3 is TGCAGCGCTGGGACAGGGGTTATTGAGACCCAGTACTTC. This translates into CSAGTGVIETQYF.

The V call is TRBV5-1, the J call TRBJ1-1, with D perhaps TRBD1 (6 bases). Germline V CDR1 and CDR2: SGHRS, YFSETQ. Trimming removed 7 bases at V and 0 bases at J, with 10 bases between. This CDR3 has 13 amino acids. The CDR3 loop is CASRGDMNTEAFF. The CDR3 DNA reads as TGCGCCAGCCGGGGGGACATGAACACTGAAGCTTTCTTT.

This chain connects TRBV29-1 to TRBJ2-3, with 9 bases aligning to TRBD1. The CDR3 has 12 amino acids. The germline gives CDR1 SQVTM, CDR2 ANQGSEA. J lost 3 bases, V lost 6 bases, and 1 base had no gene match. Here the CDR3 reads CSVGQGTDTQYF. CDR3 nucleotides: TGCAGCGTAGGACAGGGGACAGATACGCAGTATTTT.

There are a few counts of this clone. V is TRBV9 and J is TRBJ1-6; 7 bases align to TRBD1. The CDR3 covers 15 residues. Germline CDR1 is SGDLS and CDR2 is YYNGEE. The J segment lost 3 bases and the V segment lost 0 bases, leaving 0 bases of the junction unmatched. In DNA form, the CDR3 reads TGTGCCAGCAGCGTAGGACAGGGCTATAATTCACCCCTCCACTTT. Translating gives CASSVGQGYNSPLHF.

This clone was picked up a small number of times. The chain links TRBV7-9 to TRBJ1-2; tentative D call: TRBD1 (5 bases). The length of the CDR3 is 13 residues. V was pared by 2 bases and J by 4 bases, with 8 bases between. Germline CDR1 SEHNR, CDR2 FQNEAQ (reference sequence). The CDR3: CASSLWDGYGYTF. The CDR3 nucleotides read TGTGCCAGCAGCTTATGGGACGGCTATGGCTACACCTTC.

With regard to this clone: This same CDR3 is encoded by further DNA sequences in the sample. This chain uses TRBV5-1 with TRBJ2-5, with a possible D match to TRBD1 (5 bases). V was clipped by 2 bases and J by 4 bases, with 6 bases between them. From germline, CDR1 is SGHRS and CDR2 YFSETQ. The CDR3 sequence is 12 residues long. This CDR3 is CASSLDRETQYF. CDR3 nucleotide sequence: TGCGCCAGCAGCTTAGACAGAGAGACCCAGTACTTC. Using reference TRBV5-1 and TRBJ2-5 for the parts outside the CDR3, the full variable domain is KAGVTQTPRYLIKTRGQQVTLSCSPISGHRSVSWYQQTPGQGLQFLFEYFSETQRNKGNFPGRFSGRQFSNSRSEMNVSTLELGDSALYLCASSLDRETQYFGPGTRLLVL.

This clone was observed a single time. The CDR3 is CASNDGPGDGELFF. In DNA, the CDR3 is TGTGCCAGCAATGATGGGCCGGGGGACGGGGAGCTGTTTTTT. This chain uses TRBV6-1 with TRBJ2-2; a weak D match, TRBD2 (6 bases). Trimming stripped 7 bases from V and 7 bases from J, with 16 bases between. Germline loops: CDR1 MNHNS, CDR2 SASEGT. The CDR3 sequence is 14 residues long.

The chain couples TRBV4-1 to TRBJ2-7; D tentatively reads TRBD1 or TRBD2 (6 bases each). Germline V CDR1 and CDR2: MGHRA, YSYEKL. The CDR3 covers 14 residues. V dropped 3 bases and J dropped 3 bases, with 12 bases sitting between them. The CDR3 coding sequence is TGCGCCAGCAGCCATGAACGGGGGCTCTACGAGCAGTACTTC. Protein: CASSHERGLYEQYF.